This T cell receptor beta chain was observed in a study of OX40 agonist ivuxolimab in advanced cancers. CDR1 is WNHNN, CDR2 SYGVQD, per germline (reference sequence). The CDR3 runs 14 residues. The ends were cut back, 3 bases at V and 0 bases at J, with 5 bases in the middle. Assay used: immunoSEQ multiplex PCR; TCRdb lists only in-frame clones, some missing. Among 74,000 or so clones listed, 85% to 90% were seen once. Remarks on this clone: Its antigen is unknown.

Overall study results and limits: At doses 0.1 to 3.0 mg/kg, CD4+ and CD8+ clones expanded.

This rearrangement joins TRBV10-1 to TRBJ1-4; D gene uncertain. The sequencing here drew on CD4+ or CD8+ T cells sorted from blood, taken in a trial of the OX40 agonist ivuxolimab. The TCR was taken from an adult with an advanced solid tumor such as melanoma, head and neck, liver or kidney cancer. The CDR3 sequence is CASSEGSTNEKLFF. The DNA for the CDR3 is TGCGCCAGCAGTGAAGGGTCAACTAATGAAAAACTGTTTTTT.